This TCR beta chain was identified in a study of a mutant IDH1 vaccine in newly diagnosed glioma. Study-level information: The earlier regimen, radiotherapy, temozolomide, or both, was most often both. Week 35 brought visit V12, which was followed by visit V13 at week 47.

This CDR3 has 15 amino acids. The germline V and J ends were trimmed by 1 base and 2 bases, with 12 bases remaining between them. Germline loops: CDR1 KGHSY, CDR2 FQNENV. The assay was immunoSEQ multiplex PCR, and TCRdb's table has in-frame clones only and misses some. The sample includes some 47,000 clones, 81% seen only once; the top ten take around 4.5%. Findings and limits, study-wide: Immune responses induced by vaccination arose in approximately 93% of the patients.

The sample's time point: week 35, safety follow-up. Vaccination used 300 ug of mutant IDH1 20-mer peptide per dose, with topical imiquimod. Details on this clone: Its antigen is currently unknown.

The rearrangement joins TRBV16 to TRBJ2-7, with no clear D. The receptor was isolated from a woman between 40 and 50 years old with glioma. Some clones in this sample may be carry-over from other donors' samples. The sequenced sample was PBMCs, obtained from a glioma patient whose treatment included an IDH1 peptide vaccine. The CDR3 DNA follows: TGTGCCAGCAGCCAATTTGACGGACCTACCTACGAGCAGTACTTC. It codes for CASSQFDGPTYEQYF. The full variable domain, its missing parts supplied by reference TRBV16 and TRBJ2-7, is GEEVAQTPKHLVRGEGQKAKLYCAPIKGHSYVFWYQQVLKNEFKFLISFQNENVFDETGMPKERFSAKCLPNSPCSLEIQATKLEDSAVYFCASSQFDGPTYEQYFGPGTRLTVT.